A selection of T cell receptor beta chains follows, all from one sample in a study of blood T cell repertoires in COVID-19. Using immunoSEQ multiplex PCR, the repertoire was profiled, and TCRdb retains in-frame clones only, with some absent. Of about 400,000 clones in the sample, around 89% were seen once. What was sequenced was PBMCs or T cells enriched from blood (not recorded which). The receptor source for this set is a woman younger than 45 with acute COVID-19. CDR3s include the opening cysteine and the closing phenylalanine or tryptophan. D genes are given only for firm matches. Expanded clones are given a class, and other clones once, few, many or no size at all.

cdr3_nt: TGTGCCAGTAGCTCACTAGCGGGGGATGTAGGTACGCAGTATTTT
cdr3_aa: CASSSLAGDVGTQYF
j_call: TRBJ2-3
v_call: TRBV19
d_call: TRBD2
clone_size: NA

cdr3_nt: TGTGCCAGCAGCCTGGAGGGCAGGGCAAGCAATCAGCCCCAGCATTTT
cdr3_aa: CASSLEGRASNQPQHF
j_call: TRBJ1-5
v_call: TRBV2
d_call: NA
clone_size: NA

cdr3_nt: TGTGCCACCAGCAGAGATGTTGGAGCCCTCTCTGGAAACACCATATATTTT
cdr3_aa: CATSRDVGALSGNTIYF
j_call: TRBJ1-3
v_call: TRBV15
d_call: NA
clone_size: NA

cdr3_nt: TGTGCCAGCAGCGTAGGAGGGAGAGGGTCATACAATGAGCAGTTCTTC
cdr3_aa: CASSVGGRGSYNEQFF
j_call: TRBJ2-1
v_call: TRBV9
d_call: NA
clone_size: once

cdr3_nt: TGCGCCAGCAGCCAACCAGCCCAGGGCGTAACTAACTATGGCTACACCTTC
cdr3_aa: CASSQPAQGVTNYGYTF
j_call: TRBJ1-2
v_call: TRBV4-1
d_call: NA
clone_size: NA

cdr3_nt: TGTGCCAGCAGCGATTACCCCACGGACTACTATGGCTACACCTTC
cdr3_aa: CASSDYPTDYYGYTF
j_call: TRBJ1-2
v_call: TRBV5-5
d_call: NA
clone_size: NA

cdr3_nt: TGTGCCAGCAGCTTGGCGACAGGCCGATGCACAGATACGCAGTATTTT
cdr3_aa: CASSLATGRCTDTQYF
j_call: TRBJ2-3
v_call: TRBV7-3
d_call: NA
clone_size: NA

cdr3_nt: TGTGCCAGCAGCTCACAGGGGGCGAAGGATCAGCCCCAGCATTTT
cdr3_aa: CASSSQGAKDQPQHF
j_call: TRBJ1-5
v_call: TRBV9
d_call: TRBD1
clone_size: NA

cdr3_nt: TGCGCCAGCAGCCTTCGGACAGGGGGGGACACTGAAGCTTTCTTT
cdr3_aa: CASSLRTGGDTEAFF
j_call: TRBJ1-1
v_call: TRBV4-1
d_call: TRBD1
clone_size: NA

cdr3_nt: TGCGCCAGCAGCTTGGCAGGGGTATCGGGTGAAAAACTGTTTTTT
cdr3_aa: CASSLAGVSGEKLFF
j_call: TRBJ1-4
v_call: TRBV5-1
d_call: NA
clone_size: NA

cdr3_nt: TGTGCCAGCAGCCAAAGGAGAGCGGGGGGGCTCGATACGCAGTATTTT
cdr3_aa: CASSQRRAGGLDTQYF
j_call: TRBJ2-3
v_call: TRBV3-1/TRBV3-2
d_call: TRBD2
clone_size: NA

cdr3_nt: TGTGCCAGCAGCGTGGATTATTCGTCTGTTAGGGGGCTCCCCTTGAACACTGAAGCTTTCTTT
cdr3_aa: CASSVDYSSVRGLPLNTEAFF
j_call: TRBJ1-1
v_call: TRBV9
d_call: TRBD1
clone_size: NA

cdr3_nt: TGCGCCAGCAGCCAGACAGGGCCCGGGGCCAACGTCCTGACTTTC
cdr3_aa: CASSQTGPGANVLTF
j_call: TRBJ2-6
v_call: TRBV5-1
d_call: TRBD1
clone_size: NA

cdr3_nt: TGTGCCAGCAGTCCGGGTATCGAGCAGTACTTC
cdr3_aa: CASSPGIEQYF
j_call: TRBJ2-7
v_call: TRBV2
d_call: NA
clone_size: NA

cdr3_nt: TGTGCCAGCTCACCGCAGGGATTTTTGAACACCGGGGAGCTGTTTTTT
cdr3_aa: CASSPQGFLNTGELFF
j_call: TRBJ2-2
v_call: TRBV18
d_call: NA
clone_size: NA

cdr3_nt: TGTGCCAGCAGCTTAATATTTCGGGACAGGGGCACCGGGGAGCTGTTTTTT
cdr3_aa: CASSLIFRDRGTGELFF
j_call: TRBJ2-2
v_call: TRBV7-3
d_call: TRBD1
clone_size: NA

cdr3_nt: TGTGCCAGCAGCCGATTCAGCGGAAACGCTAACTATGGCTACACCTTC
cdr3_aa: CASSRFSGNANYGYTF
j_call: TRBJ1-2
v_call: TRBV11-2
d_call: NA
clone_size: NA

cdr3_nt: TGTGCCAGCAGTGATACAGGGTTAGGGAACAATCAGCCCCAGCATTTT
cdr3_aa: CASSDTGLGNNQPQHF
j_call: TRBJ1-5
v_call: TRBV6-1
d_call: NA
clone_size: NA

cdr3_nt: TGTGCCAGCTCGCAGACTAGCGGGGGCCCCACCGGGGAGCTGTTTTTT
cdr3_aa: CASSQTSGGPTGELFF
j_call: TRBJ2-2
v_call: TRBV18
d_call: TRBD2
clone_size: once

cdr3_nt: TGTGCCAGTAGTCCCGGGGGGGGGCCTGAAGCTTTCTTT
cdr3_aa: CASSPGGGPEAFF
j_call: TRBJ1-1
v_call: TRBV19
d_call: NA
clone_size: NA

cdr3_nt: TGTGCCTGGAGTATAATGACAGGGCAAGATTCACCCCTCCACTTT
cdr3_aa: CAWSIMTGQDSPLHF
j_call: TRBJ1-6
v_call: TRBV30
d_call: TRBD1
clone_size: NA

cdr3_nt: TGTGCCAGCAGCTTAGCGCCGGAGACAGGGACCTACGAGCAGTACTTC
cdr3_aa: CASSLAPETGTYEQYF
j_call: TRBJ2-7
v_call: TRBV7-2
d_call: TRBD1
clone_size: once

cdr3_nt: TGCGCCAGCAGCCAAGCGGACAGGGGAGCCATATATTTT
cdr3_aa: CASSQADRGAIYF
j_call: TRBJ1-3
v_call: TRBV4-3
d_call: TRBD1
clone_size: NA

cdr3_nt: TGTGCCAGCAGGGCAGCGGGGTCCAATCAGCCCCAGCATTTT
cdr3_aa: CASRAAGSNQPQHF
j_call: TRBJ1-5
v_call: TRBV25-1
d_call: NA
clone_size: few

cdr3_nt: TGTGCCTGGAGTGGGGTATGGGGGCTGAATGAAGCTTTCTTT
cdr3_aa: CAWSGVWGLNEAFF
j_call: TRBJ1-1
v_call: TRBV30
d_call: NA
clone_size: NA